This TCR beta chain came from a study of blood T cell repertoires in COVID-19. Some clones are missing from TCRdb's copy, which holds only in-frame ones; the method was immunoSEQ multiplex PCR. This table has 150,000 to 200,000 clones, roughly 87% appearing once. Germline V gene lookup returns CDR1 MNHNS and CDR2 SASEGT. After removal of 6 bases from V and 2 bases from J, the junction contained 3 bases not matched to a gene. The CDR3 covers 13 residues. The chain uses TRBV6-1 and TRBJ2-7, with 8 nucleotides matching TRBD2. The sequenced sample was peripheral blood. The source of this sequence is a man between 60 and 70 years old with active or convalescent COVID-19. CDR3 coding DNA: TGTGCCAGCAGGTCGGGGGGGCCCTACGAGCAGTACTTC. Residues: CASRSGGPYEQYF.